At least ten counts were recorded for the clone carrying this T cell receptor (beta chain). The antigen remains undetermined. In germline, CDR1 is MNHNS, CDR2 SASEGT. This CDR3 region has 18 residues. Trimming cost V 8 bases and J 2 bases, with 28 bases left between them. This entry comes from a study of T cells in Graves' hyperthyroidism and ophthalmopathy. RNA transcripts gave rise to amplified TCR beta CDR3 regions. The primer set for the first-round RT-PCR of the TCR CDR3 was HTBI. Using its own MiXCR run on the multiplex PCR reads, TCRdb lists one record per CDR3 protein. The sample lists under 450,000 distinct CDR3 sequences, approximately 14% occurring once. Whole-study results and caveats: Separating ophthalmopathy from stable hyperthyroidism was achieved by a 13 V-J model.

PBMCs stemmed from around 10 ml fresh peripheral blood. This TCR came from a woman aged 18 to 35 with Graves' hyperthyroidism. What was sequenced was blood. This chain links TRBV6-1 with TRBJ2-7; possible D gene TRBD2, 6 bases. The CDR3 spells CASGVPLDGRGRTYEQYF. Written as DNA, the CDR3 is TGTGCCAGCGGAGTGCCCCTAGACGGGAGAGGTCGAACCTACGAGCAGTACTTC.